The next 23 T cell receptor beta chains were all read from a single sample in a study of blood T cell repertoires in COVID-19. Sequencing was performed with immunoSEQ multiplex PCR; in TCRdb, only in-frame clones are kept and a portion is missing. Among more than 90,000 clones listed, about 85% were seen once. The sequencing input was peripheral blood. Source of these receptors: a man aged 35 to 55 with acute or convalescent COVID-19.

This chain uses TRBV7-3 with TRBJ2-2; D might be TRBD1 (6 bases). This CDR3 is 15 amino acids long. V lost 5 bases and J 5 bases, leaving 15 bases between the germline ends. Germline assignment: CDR1 SGHTA and CDR2 FQGTGA. The CDR3 is CASSEGHRGTGELFF. The CDR3, as DNA: TGTGCCAGCAGCGAGGGACATAGGGGAACCGGGGAGCTGTTTTTT.

The V and J genes are TRBV2 and TRBJ1-4; 8 bases line up with TRBD1. Germline lookup yields CDR1 SNHLY and CDR2 FYNNEI. This CDR3 contains 14 residues. V shed 10 bases, J shed 7 bases, and the junction held 11 bases outside the gene matches. The chain's CDR3 is CATGSRGPSEKLFF. The CDR3 DNA reads as TGTGCCACAGGGAGCAGGGGGCCTAGTGAAAAACTGTTTTTT.

The rearrangement joins TRBV28 to TRBJ2-5, with 7 bases matching TRBD2. Germline V gives CDR1 MDHEN, CDR2 SYDVKM. The CDR3 loop spans 16 amino acids. J gave up 5 bases and V 3 bases, and 12 bases lay outside the gene matches. Here the CDR3 reads CASSFLGGRRSETQYF. The CDR3 bases are TGTGCCAGCAGTTTTTTGGGGGGGAGGAGGAGCGAGACCCAGTACTTC.

In this sample, this clone turned up a few times. The chain's CDR3 is CASSSGLAGGYNEQFF. CDR3 nucleotide sequence: TGTGCCAGCAGTTCGGGACTAGCGGGGGGGTACAATGAGCAGTTCTTC. The rearrangement uses TRBV27 and TRBJ2-1; 16 nucleotides match TRBD2. The length of the CDR3 is 16 residues. Germline values: CDR1 MNHEY, CDR2 SMNVEV (reference sequence). J gave up 4 bases and V 4 bases, and 1 base lay outside the gene matches.

The chain links TRBV27 to TRBJ2-1; TRBD2 aligns across 9 bases. Per the germline V gene, CDR1 is MNHEY and CDR2 is SMNVEV (reference sequence). With V trimmed by 4 bases and J by 4 bases, 11 bases remained unmatched. The CDR3 contains 17 residues. CDR3 in amino acids: CASSSPLGREGYNEQFF. DNA for the CDR3: TGTGCCAGCAGTTCCCCTCTAGGGCGGGAGGGGTACAATGAGCAGTTCTTC.

CDR3 sequence: CASRRLAGGVYEQYF. In DNA form, the CDR3 reads TGTGCCAGCAGGCGATTAGCGGGAGGGGTCTACGAGCAGTACTTC. This chain joins TRBV2 and TRBJ2-7; 11 nucleotides align to TRBD2. Germline lookup yields CDR1 SNHLY and CDR2 FYNNEI. The V gene end was trimmed by 6 bases and the J gene end by 3 bases; junction bases not matched to a gene: 7. The CDR3 loop spans 15 amino acids.

The sample holds a few counts of this clone. The V and J genes are TRBV4-2 and TRBJ2-3, with D perhaps TRBD2 (5 bases). Germline V lookup: CDR1 LGHNA, CDR2 YNFKEQ. CDR3 length: 16 residues. The V gene lost 3 bases and the J gene lost 1 base, with 14 bases spanning the gap. CDR3 DNA: TGTGCCAGCAGCCATCCCGGGGAGTGGGGCACAGATACGCAGTATTTT. It is translated as CASSHPGEWGTDTQYF.

The chain employs TRBV10-3 and TRBJ2-7, with D possibly TRBD1 on 5 matching bases. The V and J ends lost 0 bases and 6 bases respectively, with 9 bases between them. Per the germline V gene, CDR1 is ENHRY and CDR2 is SYGVKD. This CDR3 region has 13 residues. CDR3 bases: TGTGCCATCAGTGAGTCGCAGGGATCCGAGCAGTACTTC. Translated, it gives CAISESQGSEQYF.

This clone has a single count. V is TRBV9 and J is TRBJ1-2; no clear D gene. Trimming took 4 bases from V and 8 from J, leaving 18 bases between them. CDR1 and CDR2 from the germline V gene are SGDLS and YYNGEE. This CDR3 comprises 14 residues. CDR3 residues: CASSPHRRVGGYTF. For the CDR3, the DNA is TGTGCCAGCAGCCCCCATAGGAGGGTCGGAGGCTACACCTTC. The full variable domain, its missing parts supplied by reference TRBV9 and TRBJ1-2, is DSGVTQTPKHLITATGQRVTLRCSPRSGDLSVYWYQQSLDQGLQFLIQYYNGEERAKGNILERFSAQQFPDLHSELNLSSLELGDSALYFCASSPHRRVGGYTFGSGTRLTVV.

The J gene is TRBJ1-6, the V gene TRBV19; no clear D gene. The V gene's germline CDR1 is LNHDA and CDR2 SQIVND (reference sequence). V was pared by 5 bases and J by 7 bases, with 12 bases between. The CDR3 consists of 14 residues. CDR3 sequence reads: CASSQREPNSPLHF. In DNA, the CDR3 is TGTGCCAGTAGTCAACGGGAGCCAAATTCACCCCTCCACTTT.

Points on this clone: An end of the junction does not agree with germline; a read error may underlie this. The chain links TRBV7-7 to TRBJ2-1; D is unclear. Germline values: CDR1 SSHAT, CDR2 FNYEAQ (reference sequence). This CDR3 contains 14 residues. The CDR3 region is CASSNPVGSSEQFF. The CDR3 DNA follows: TGTGCTAGCAGCAACCCCGTTGGATCTAGTGAGCAGTTCTTC.

The V call is TRBV9, the J call TRBJ2-2, with a weak D call TRBD1 (6 bases). V lost 0 bases, J lost 12 bases, and 18 bases lay in between. Looked up from germline, CDR1 is SGDLS and CDR2 is YYNGEE. The CDR3 is 15 amino acids. This chain's CDR3 is CASSVDTGRGGQLFF. CDR3 in DNA: TGTGCCAGCAGCGTAGATACAGGGAGAGGGGGTCAGCTGTTTTTT.

The chain carries TRBV30 and TRBJ1-4, with 9 bases matching TRBD1. The germline V gene has CDR1 GTSNPN and CDR2 SVGIG (reference sequence). The CDR3 loop spans 12 amino acids. Unmatched junction bases numbered 2, after V lost 5 bases and J lost 7 bases. The chain's CDR3 is CAWGTGFEKLFF. CDR3 nucleotides: TGTGCCTGGGGGACAGGGTTTGAAAAACTGTTTTTT.

The J gene is TRBJ2-5, the V gene TRBV6-1, with D unresolved. The germline gives CDR1 MNHNS, CDR2 SASEGT. V lost 2 bases and J 5 bases, leaving 6 bases between the germline ends. This CDR3 has 12 residues. The CDR3 protein is CASSETRETQYF. Here the CDR3 DNA reads TGTGCCAGCAGTGAAACCAGGGAGACCCAGTACTTC.

The V and J genes are TRBV5-6 and TRBJ1-4; 9 nucleotides align to TRBD1. This CDR3 contains 16 residues. V lost 0 bases and J lost 6; bases outside the gene matches: 6. Germline V CDR1 and CDR2: SGHDT, YYEEEE. CDR3 in amino acids: CASSLEGTGGYEKLFF. The CDR3, as DNA: TGTGCCAGCAGCTTGGAGGGCACAGGGGGCTATGAAAAACTGTTTTTT. The whole variable domain, remainder taken from reference TRBV5-6 and TRBJ1-4, is DAGVTQSPTHLIKTRGQQVTLRCSPKSGHDTVSWYQQALGQGPQFIFQYYEEEERQRGNFPDRFSGHQFPNYSSELNVNALLLGDSALYLCASSLEGTGGYEKLFFGSGTQLSVL.

V gene TRBV2 combines with J gene TRBJ1-6; weak D call: TRBD1 (6 bases). This CDR3 is 15 amino acids long. Looked up from germline, CDR1 is SNHLY and CDR2 is FYNNEI. V shed 6 bases and J shed 3 bases, with 12 bases lying between them. CDR3 sequence reads: CASRQQGNYNSPLHF. CDR3 nucleotides: TGTGCCAGCAGACAACAGGGAAACTATAATTCACCCCTCCACTTT.

The V and J genes are TRBV3-1 (or the pseudogene TRBV3-2) and TRBJ2-1; D is perhaps TRBD2 (6 bases). V was shortened by 4 bases and J by 12 bases, with 13 bases between the two germline ends. The CDR3 is 12 residues long. In germline, CDR1 is LGHDT, CDR2 YNNKEL (reference sequence). This chain's CDR3 is CASSPRDLGQFF. The CDR3 coding sequence is TGTGCCAGCAGCCCACGGGACTTGGGGCAGTTCTTC.

This chain links TRBV28 with TRBJ1-2; D remains unclear. The V and J ends lost 3 bases and 3 bases respectively, with 11 bases between them. The germline CDR1 and CDR2 sequences are MDHEN and SYDVKM. The CDR3 runs to 14 residues. DNA for the CDR3: TGTGCCAGCAGTTTCCCCGGGTCGTACTATGGCTACACCTTC. Translation gives CASSFPGSYYGYTF.

The chain links TRBV29-1 to TRBJ2-7; no clear D. CDR3 length equals 12 residues. The germline gives CDR1 SQVTM, CDR2 ANQGSEA. V lost 2 bases to trimming and J lost 3 bases, with 8 bases between them. CDR3 nucleotide sequence: TGCAGCGTTGAATCCAGGCTCTACGAGCAGTACTTC. Translated, it gives CSVESRLYEQYF.

This sequence joins TRBV28 and TRBJ2-7; 7 nucleotides align to TRBD2. Germline trimming cut 3 bases from V and 0 bases from J; bases unmatched to any gene: 5. Germline CDR1 reads MDHEN; CDR2 reads SYDVKM. This CDR3 comprises 15 residues. The CDR3 is CASSLSSGSSYEQYF. In DNA form, the CDR3 reads TGTGCCAGCAGTTTGTCTAGCGGCAGCTCCTACGAGCAGTACTTC.

In its sample, this clone was seen once. The chain has TRBV4-1 and TRBJ2-3; 7 bases map to TRBD2. This CDR3 is 15 amino acids long. Per the germline V gene, CDR1 is MGHRA and CDR2 is YSYEKL. The ends lost 1 base at V and 6 bases at J; junction bases unmatched: 7. In DNA, the CDR3 is TGCGCCAGCAGCCAAGTGGGACTATCCGACGATACGCAGTATTTT. As protein: CASSQVGLSDDTQYF.

The gene calls are TRBV6-5 and TRBJ1-6, with TRBD1 matching over 8 bases. The V segment lost 5 bases and the J segment 7 bases; nucleotides outside the gene matches: 1. Germline V gives CDR1 MNHEY, CDR2 SVGAGI. There are 13 residues in the CDR3. The CDR3 region is CASSRQGNSPLHF. CDR3 DNA sequence: TGTGCCAGCAGTCGACAGGGGAATTCACCCCTCCACTTT.

CDR3 coding DNA: TGTGCCAGCAGACAGACAGATAACACTGAAGCTTTCTTT. Protein: CASRQTDNTEAFF. The chain joins TRBV25-1 to TRBJ1-1; D possibly corresponds to TRBD1 (5 bases). V was shortened by 6 bases and J by 2 bases, with 10 bases between the two germline ends. The CDR3 spans 13 residues. Germline loops: CDR1 MGHDK, CDR2 SYGVNS.